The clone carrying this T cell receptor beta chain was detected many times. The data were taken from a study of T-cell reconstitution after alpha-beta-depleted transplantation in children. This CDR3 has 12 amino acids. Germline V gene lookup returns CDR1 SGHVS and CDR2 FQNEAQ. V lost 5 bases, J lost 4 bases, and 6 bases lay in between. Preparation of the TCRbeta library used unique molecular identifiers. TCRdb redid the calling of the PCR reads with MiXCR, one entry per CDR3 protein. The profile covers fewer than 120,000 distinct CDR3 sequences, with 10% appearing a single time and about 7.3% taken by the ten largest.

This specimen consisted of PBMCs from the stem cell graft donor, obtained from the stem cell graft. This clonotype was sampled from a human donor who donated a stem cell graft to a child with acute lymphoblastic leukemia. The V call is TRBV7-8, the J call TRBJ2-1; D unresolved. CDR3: CASSQSYNEQFF. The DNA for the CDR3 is TGTGCCAGCAGCCAGAGTTACAATGAGCAGTTCTTC.